This TCR beta chain originates from a study of T-cell memory formation after mild COVID-19. Deletions cut 2 bases from V and 2 bases from J, with 10 bases between. This CDR3 is built from 14 residues. This clonotype was found once. TCRdb redid the calling of the 5' RACE reads with MiXCR, one entry per CDR3 protein. Of roughly 160,000 distinct CDR3 sequences in the sample, roughly 10% were seen once. This chain connects TRBV23-1 to TRBJ2-7, with D tentatively TRBD1 (5 bases). TRBV23-1 is known as an ORF, though its function is uncertain. Sequences were obtained from PBMCs or a T cell subset sorted from them (not recorded which). This sequence originates from a young man who had mild COVID-19 (a few samples of this study predate the infection). Cell type and time point are not known. CDR3 sequence: CASSQRKGTYEQYV. CDR3 DNA: TGCGCCAGCAGTCAAAGGAAGGGGACCTACGAGCAGTACGTC.